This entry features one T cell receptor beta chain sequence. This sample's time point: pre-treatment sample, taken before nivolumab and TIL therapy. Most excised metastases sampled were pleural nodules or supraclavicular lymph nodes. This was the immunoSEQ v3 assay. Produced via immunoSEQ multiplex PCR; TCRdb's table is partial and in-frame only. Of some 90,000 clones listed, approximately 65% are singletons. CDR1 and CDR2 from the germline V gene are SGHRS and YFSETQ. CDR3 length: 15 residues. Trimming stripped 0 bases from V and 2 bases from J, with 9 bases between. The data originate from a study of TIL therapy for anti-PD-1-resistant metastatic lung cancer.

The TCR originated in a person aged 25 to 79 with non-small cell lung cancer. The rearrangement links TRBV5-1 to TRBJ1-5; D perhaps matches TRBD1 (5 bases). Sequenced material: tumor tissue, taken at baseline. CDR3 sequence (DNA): TGCGCCAGCAGCTTGGTGGCGGGGGGCAATCAGCCCCAGCATTTT. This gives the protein CASSLVAGGNQPQHF.